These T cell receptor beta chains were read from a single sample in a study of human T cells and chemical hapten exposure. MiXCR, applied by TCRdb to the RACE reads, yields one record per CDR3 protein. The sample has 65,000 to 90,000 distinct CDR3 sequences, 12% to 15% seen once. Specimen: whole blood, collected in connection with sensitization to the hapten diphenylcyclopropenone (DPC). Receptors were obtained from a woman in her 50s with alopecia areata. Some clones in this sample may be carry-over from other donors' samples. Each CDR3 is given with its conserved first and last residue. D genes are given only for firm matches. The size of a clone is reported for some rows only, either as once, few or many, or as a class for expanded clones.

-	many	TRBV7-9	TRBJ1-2	TGTGCCAGCAGCGCGCCGGACAGTTACTATGGCTACACCTTC	CASSAPDSYYGYTF
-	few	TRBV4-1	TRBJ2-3	TGCGCCAGCAGCCTTACCCTGGGGGCAGATACGCAGTATTTT	CASSLTLGADTQYF
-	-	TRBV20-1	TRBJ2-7	TGCAGTGCTAGGACGGGACGGGCCTCCTACGAGCAGTACTTC	CSARTGRASYEQYF
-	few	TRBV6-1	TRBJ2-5	TGTGCCAGCAGTGAAGTTGGTTTCAGTAAAGAGACCCAGTACTTC	CASSEVGFSKETQYF
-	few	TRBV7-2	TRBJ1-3	TGTGCCAGCAGCACCCGAGGCGGGGGGCAAGGAAACACCATATATTTT	CASSTRGGGQGNTIYF
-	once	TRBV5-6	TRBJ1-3	TGTGCCAGCAGCTTCGTCGGAGGGGACACCATATATTTT	CASSFVGGDTIYF
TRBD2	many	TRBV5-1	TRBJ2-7	TGCGCCAGCAGCTCTGAGGGACTAGCGGGGGAGCAGTACTTC	CASSSEGLAGEQYF
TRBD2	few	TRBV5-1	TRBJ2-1	TGCGCCAGCAGCTTGACTAGCGGGAGTACGGATGAGCAGTTCTTC	CASSLTSGSTDEQFF
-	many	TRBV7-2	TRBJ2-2	TGTGCCAGCAGCTTAGGGCAGAACACCGGGGAGCTGTTTTTT	CASSLGQNTGELFF
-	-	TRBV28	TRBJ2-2	TGTGCCAGCAGTTTCAGTTCCGGGGAGCTGTTTTTT	CASSFSSGELFF
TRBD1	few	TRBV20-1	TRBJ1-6	TGCAGTGCTATGAATCAGGGGGCTAAGAATTCACCCCTCCACTTT	CSAMNQGAKNSPLHF
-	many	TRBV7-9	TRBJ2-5	TGTGCCAGCAGCTATGTAGAGACCCAGTACTTC	CASSYVETQYF
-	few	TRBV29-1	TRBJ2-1	TGCAGCGCCCGAGACAGTTCGAATGAGCAGTTCTTC	CSARDSSNEQFF
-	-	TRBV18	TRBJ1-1	TGTGCCAGCTCACCAATGATTACGAGGGCGAACACTGAAGCTTTCTTT	CASSPMITRANTEAFF
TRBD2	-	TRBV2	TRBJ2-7	TGTGCCAGCAGTATGGGACTAGAGTACGAGCAGTACTTC	CASSMGLEYEQYF
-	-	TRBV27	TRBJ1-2	TGTGCCAGCAGTTTATCGTACAGCTCCTATGGCTACACCTTC	CASSLSYSSYGYTF
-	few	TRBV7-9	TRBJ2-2	TGTGCCAGCACCCGAAGGGGTCCCGGGGAGCTGTTTTTT	CASTRRGPGELFF
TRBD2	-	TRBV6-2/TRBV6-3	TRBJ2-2	TGTGCCAGCAGTTCAATCCGACTAGCGGGGCCGAACACCGGGGAGCTGTTTTTT	CASSSIRLAGPNTGELFF
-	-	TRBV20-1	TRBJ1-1	TGCGGGGGGAACTGGCAGAACACTGAAGCTTTCTTT	CGGNWQNTEAFF
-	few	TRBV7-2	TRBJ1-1	TGTGCCAGCAGCTTAGTCAAGATCGCTGAAGCTTTCTTT	CASSLVKIAEAFF
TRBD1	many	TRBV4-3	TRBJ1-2	TGCGCCAGCAGGCGGGACAGGGTAATGGGGACCTTTGGCTACACCTTC	CASRRDRVMGTFGYTF
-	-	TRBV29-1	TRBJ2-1	TGCAGCGTTGAACATGAGCAGTTCTTC	CSVEHEQFF
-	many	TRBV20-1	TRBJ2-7	TGCAGTGCTAGTCAAGTCGGTCTTGGCGTCGGCTACGAGCAGTACTTC	CSASQVGLGVGYEQYF
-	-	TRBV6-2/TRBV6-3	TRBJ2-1	TGTGCCAGCATCGCTGGAGGGCCAGGGTACAATGAGCAGTTCTTC	CASIAGGPGYNEQFF
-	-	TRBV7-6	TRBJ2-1	TGTGCCAGCAGCTCGGTCGATGCCTACAATGAGCAGTTCTTC	CASSSVDAYNEQFF
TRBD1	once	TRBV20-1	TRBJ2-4	TGCAGTGCTTCTATACAGGGGGTCCAAAACATTCAGTACTTC	CSASIQGVQNIQYF
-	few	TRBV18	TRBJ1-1	TGTGCCAGCTCATCAAGATCGAACACTGAAGCTTTCTTT	CASSSRSNTEAFF
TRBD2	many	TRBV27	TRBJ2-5	TGTGCCAGCAGTTTACTCTCAGGACTAGCGGGAGTAATAGAGACCCAGTACTTC	CASSLLSGLAGVIETQYF
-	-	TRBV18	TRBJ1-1	TGTGCCAGCTCGGCGACAGATGACACTGAAGCTTTCTTT	CASSATDDTEAFF
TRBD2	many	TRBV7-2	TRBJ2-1	TGTGCCAGCGAGAAAGCGGGAGTTGACCATGAGCAGTTCTTC	CASEKAGVDHEQFF
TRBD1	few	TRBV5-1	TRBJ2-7	TGCGCCAGCAGCTTGCGGGACAGGGGGTTTCAAAGAGAGCAGTACTTC	CASSLRDRGFQREQYF
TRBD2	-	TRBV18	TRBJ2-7	TGTGCCAGCTCACCGGGACTAGCGGGAGGCACCTACGAGCAGTACTTC	CASSPGLAGGTYEQYF
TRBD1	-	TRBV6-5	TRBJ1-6	TGTGCCAGCAGTCGACAGGGGTTGAATTCACCCCTCCACTTT	CASSRQGLNSPLHF
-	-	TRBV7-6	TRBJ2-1	TGTGCCAGCAGCTTCGAGGGCTACAATGAGCAGTTCTTC	CASSFEGYNEQFF
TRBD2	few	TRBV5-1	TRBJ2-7	TGCGCCAGCAGACCGCTAGCGGGGGGCCGCTCCTACGAGCAGTACTTC	CASRPLAGGRSYEQYF
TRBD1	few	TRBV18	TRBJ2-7	TGTGCCAGCTCACAGCAACAGGGGGTCCACTACGAGCAGTACTTC	CASSQQQGVHYEQYF
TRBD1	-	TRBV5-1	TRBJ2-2	TGCGCCAGCAGCTTGTCACAGGGGGCGCCTGGCGGGGAGCTGTTTTTT	CASSLSQGAPGGELFF
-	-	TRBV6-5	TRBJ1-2	TGTGCCAGCAGTTACTCCCCGGCGGGGTATGGCTACACCTTC	CASSYSPAGYGYTF
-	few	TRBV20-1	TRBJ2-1	TGCAGTGCTAGAGATAGCCCCTCAGGGGATGAGCAGTTCTTC	CSARDSPSGDEQFF
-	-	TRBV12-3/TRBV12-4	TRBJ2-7	TGTGCCAGCAAAAGAGGGCAGGGAACATTCGACGAGCAGTACTTC	CASKRGQGTFDEQYF
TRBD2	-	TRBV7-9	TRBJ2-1	TGTGCCAGCAGCGTCGGAGTGGCTAGCGGGAGGGAAGAGCTCTTC	CASSVGVASGREELF
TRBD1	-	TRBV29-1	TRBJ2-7	TGCAGCGTGGACAGGGGGCTGGGATACGAGCAGTACTTC	CSVDRGLGYEQYF
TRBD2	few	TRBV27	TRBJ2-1	TGTGCCAGCCGACTAGCGGGAGGCAGTGAGCAGTTCTTC	CASRLAGGSEQFF
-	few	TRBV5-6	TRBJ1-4	TGTGCCAGCAGCGACTCATGGGCCGAAAAACTGTTTTTT	CASSDSWAEKLFF
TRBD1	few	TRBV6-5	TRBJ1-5	TGTGCCAGCAGCCCGGACAGGGGGTTCAATCAGCCCCAGCATTTT	CASSPDRGFNQPQHF
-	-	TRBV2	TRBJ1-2	TGTGCCAGCAGTGAGGCTTCAGGAAGCTATGGCTACACCTTC	CASSEASGSYGYTF
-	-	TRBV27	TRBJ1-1	TGTGCCAGCAGTCCCCACCCGGGGTCGTCTGAAGCTTTCTTT	CASSPHPGSSEAFF
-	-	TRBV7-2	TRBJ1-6	TGTGCCAGCAGCGGGGGGCGGTCCTATAATTCACCCCTCCACTTT	CASSGGRSYNSPLHF
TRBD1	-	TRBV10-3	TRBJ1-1	TGTGCCATCAGTGACTGGGACAGGGGCCCGGCTGAAGCTTTCTTT	CAISDWDRGPAEAFF